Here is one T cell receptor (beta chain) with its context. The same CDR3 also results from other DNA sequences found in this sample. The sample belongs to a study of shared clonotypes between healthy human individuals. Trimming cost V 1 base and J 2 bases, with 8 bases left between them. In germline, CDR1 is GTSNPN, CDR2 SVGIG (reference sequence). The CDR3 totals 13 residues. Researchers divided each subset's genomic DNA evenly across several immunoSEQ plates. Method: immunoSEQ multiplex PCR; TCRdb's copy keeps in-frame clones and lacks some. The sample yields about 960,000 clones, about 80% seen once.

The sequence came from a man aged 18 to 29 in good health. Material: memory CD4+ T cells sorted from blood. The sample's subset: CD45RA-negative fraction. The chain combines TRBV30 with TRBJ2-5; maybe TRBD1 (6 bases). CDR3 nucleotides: TGTGCCTGGAGTGGGGGACATCAAGAGACCCAGTACTTC. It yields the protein CAWSGGHQETQYF.